This entry features one T cell receptor (beta chain) sequence. Scientists made TCR beta libraries using quantitative 5'-RACE with molecular barcodes. Each CDR3 protein gets one entry after TCRdb re-called the 5' RACE reads with MiXCR. The top ten hold around 13% of the sample, which has around 340,000 distinct CDR3 sequences, 20% seen once. Germline-derived CDR1 and CDR2 are SGHTA and FQGTGA. Trimming removed 6 bases from V and 7 bases from J, with 19 bases in between. The CDR3 contains 14 residues. This sample was taken from a study of CD8 T cells in ankylosing spondylitis. The rearrangement joins TRBV7-3 to TRBJ2-7; either TRBD1 or TRBD2 may supply D (6 bases each). The specimen sequenced was blood, either unsorted or a sorted T cell fraction (not recorded which). The source of this sequence is a male donor with ankylosing spondylitis or in good health (not recorded which). This chain's CDR3 is CASSPGRGAGEQYF. In DNA form, the CDR3 reads TGTGCCAGCAGTCCCGGAAGGGGGGCCGGGGAGCAGTACTTC.